This is a list of T cell receptor beta chains from one sample in a study of blood T cell repertoires in COVID-19. Sequenced by immunoSEQ multiplex PCR; TCRdb stores in-frame clones only, minus some. The data show some 200,000 clones, approximately 91% seen once. Sequenced: peripheral blood. These receptors originate from a woman aged 40-49 years with acute or convalescent COVID-19. Each CDR3 is given with its conserved first and last residue.

J: TRBJ2-5; V: TRBV7-9; CDR3: CASSWEGGQGETQYF
J: TRBJ1-4; V: TRBV18; CDR3: CASKGGYLEKLFF
J: TRBJ1-3; V: TRBV24-1; CDR3: CATSAGGSFSGNTIYF
J: TRBJ2-3; V: TRBV5-1; CDR3: CASSLPGQGFKTDTQYF
J: TRBJ1-4; V: TRBV21-1; CDR3: CASGQRDEKLFF
J: TRBJ2-1; V: TRBV18; CDR3: CATLKLGGNEQFF
J: TRBJ2-1; V: TRBV7-7; CDR3: CASSLTSGSGNEQFF
J: TRBJ1-6; V: TRBV4-1; CDR3: CASSQDNRGGYNSPLHF
J: TRBJ1-1; V: TRBV7-2; CDR3: CASRLNLNTEAFF
J: TRBJ1-2; V: TRBV4-2; CDR3: CASSPEVRQAYGYTF
J: TRBJ1-3; V: TRBV4-2; CDR3: CASSANSNSGNTIYF
J: TRBJ1-5; V: TRBV7-2; CDR3: CASSSLGQPQHF
J: TRBJ2-3; V: TRBV4-1; CDR3: CASSPRAGAPDTQYF
J: TRBJ1-3; V: TRBV15; CDR3: CATSRDKGRGSGNTIYF
J: TRBJ1-1; V: TRBV9; CDR3: CASSLPGHRNTEAFF
J: TRBJ1-1; V: TRBV2; CDR3: CASSLQGMNTEAFF
J: TRBJ1-2; V: TRBV12-3/TRBV12-4; CDR3: CASSHGTGGYTF
J: TRBJ1-5; V: TRBV7-2; CDR3: CASSVRQGQPQHF
J: TRBJ1-1; V: TRBV5-5; CDR3: CASSLVGGGGTEAFF
J: TRBJ1-2; V: TRBV10-3; CDR3: CAISGTGDYGYTF
J: TRBJ1-6; V: TRBV6-6; CDR3: CASSQDPGQGDAFSYNSPLHF
J: TRBJ2-1; V: TRBV7-9; CDR3: CATQLAGGYNEQFF
J: TRBJ2-3; V: TRBV2; CDR3: CASNNRVDTQYF
J: TRBJ1-1; V: TRBV25-1; CDR3: CASSDRGGNTEAFF
J: TRBJ1-4; V: TRBV7-2; CDR3: CASSLKDSLGEKLFF
J: TRBJ2-4; V: TRBV6-5; CDR3: CASRRGSKNIQYF
J: TRBJ1-5; V: TRBV28; CDR3: CASSLGGVSNQPQHF
J: TRBJ1-1; V: TRBV9; CDR3: CASSPRSQANTEAFF
J: TRBJ1-2; V: TRBV27; CDR3: CASTHNPPGYTF
J: TRBJ2-6; V: TRBV5-1; CDR3: CASSFTASGANVLTF
J: TRBJ1-6; V: TRBV5-1; CDR3: CASSQDRFGSPLHF
J: TRBJ2-1; V: TRBV27; CDR3: CASSLSTGTGVYNEQFF
J: TRBJ1-4; V: TRBV5-3; CDR3: CARSLTSRQGSEKLFF
J: TRBJ1-2; V: TRBV28; CDR3: CASTTLGTGRFLYGYTF
J: TRBJ1-1; V: TRBV6-5; CDR3: CASEVGQGEGTEAFF
J: TRBJ1-4; V: TRBV9; CDR3: CASSVGTGYEKLFF
J: TRBJ2-4; V: TRBV5-6; CDR3: CASSLLQGLGAKNIQYF
J: TRBJ1-2; V: TRBV5-4; CDR3: CASSLGQPENYGYTF
J: TRBJ1-4; V: TRBV9; CDR3: CASSGRGQNEKLFF
J: TRBJ2-4; V: TRBV5-1; CDR3: CASSFTGGGSESF
J: TRBJ2-5; V: TRBV20-1; CDR3: CSASVLAGGLQETQYF
J: TRBJ1-5; V: TRBV24-1; CDR3: CATSTGNEGDQPQHF
J: TRBJ2-1; V: TRBV5-1; CDR3: CASSLLAGGVNEQFF